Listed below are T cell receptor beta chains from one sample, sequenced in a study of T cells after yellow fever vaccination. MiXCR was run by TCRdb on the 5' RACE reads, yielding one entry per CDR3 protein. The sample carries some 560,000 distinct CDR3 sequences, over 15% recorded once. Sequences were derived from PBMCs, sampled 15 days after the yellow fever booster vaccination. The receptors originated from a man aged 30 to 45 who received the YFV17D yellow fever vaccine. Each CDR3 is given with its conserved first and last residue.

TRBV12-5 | CASGPSGERLFKETQYF
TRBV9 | CASSVGSLHEQYF
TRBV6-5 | CASSHRDIGEQYF
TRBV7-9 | CASPKEPYGGGELFF
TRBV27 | CASSFGGPTGELFF
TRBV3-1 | CASSPPARETQYF
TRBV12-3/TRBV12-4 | CASGRGGYPYGYTF
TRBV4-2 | CASSQDSGFNEQFF
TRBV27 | CASSLYRGSGAYGYEQYF
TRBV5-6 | CASSFTSETDTQYF
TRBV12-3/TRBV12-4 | CASSFSRAGGQPQHF
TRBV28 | CASSFGTSGRRNEQFF
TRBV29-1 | CSVEPRLSKGEQFF
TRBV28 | CASSSWGAGNTIYF
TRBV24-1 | CATSDSGENEKLFF
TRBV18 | CASSPRFAADTQYF
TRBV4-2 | CASSQEINTDTQYF
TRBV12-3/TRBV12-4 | CASSSPDTQYF
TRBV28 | CAKRGAKDEQYF
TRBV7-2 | CASSFWGDRRRLETQYF
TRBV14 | CASSQLLAGETQYF
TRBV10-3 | CAISTGLAGGDTQYF
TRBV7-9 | CASLQGSSEAFF
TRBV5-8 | CASSLWGQAAGELFF
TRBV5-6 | CASSSWASGSYEQYF